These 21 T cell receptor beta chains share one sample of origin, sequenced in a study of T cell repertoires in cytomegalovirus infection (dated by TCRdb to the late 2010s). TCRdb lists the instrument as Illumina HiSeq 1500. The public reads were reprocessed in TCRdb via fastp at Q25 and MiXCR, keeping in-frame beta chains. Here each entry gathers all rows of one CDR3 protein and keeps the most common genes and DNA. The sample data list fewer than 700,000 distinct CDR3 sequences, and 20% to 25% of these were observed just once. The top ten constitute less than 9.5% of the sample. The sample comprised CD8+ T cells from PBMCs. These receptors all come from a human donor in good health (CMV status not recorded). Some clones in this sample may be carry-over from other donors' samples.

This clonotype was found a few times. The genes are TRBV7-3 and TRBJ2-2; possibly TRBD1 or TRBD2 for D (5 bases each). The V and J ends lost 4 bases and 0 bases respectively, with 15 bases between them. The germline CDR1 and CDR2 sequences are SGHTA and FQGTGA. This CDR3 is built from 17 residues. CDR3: CASSSALRGTNTGELFF. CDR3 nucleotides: TGTGCCAGCAGCTCGGCGTTGAGGGGCACGAACACCGGGGAGCTGTTTTTT.

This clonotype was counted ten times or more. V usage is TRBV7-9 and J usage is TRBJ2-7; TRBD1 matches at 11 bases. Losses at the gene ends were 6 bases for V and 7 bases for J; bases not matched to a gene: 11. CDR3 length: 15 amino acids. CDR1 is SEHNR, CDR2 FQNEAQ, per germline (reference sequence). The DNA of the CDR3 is TGTGCCAGCAGTCGGACAGGGGGCAACGTTCGGGAGCAGTACGTC. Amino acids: CASSRTGGNVREQYV.

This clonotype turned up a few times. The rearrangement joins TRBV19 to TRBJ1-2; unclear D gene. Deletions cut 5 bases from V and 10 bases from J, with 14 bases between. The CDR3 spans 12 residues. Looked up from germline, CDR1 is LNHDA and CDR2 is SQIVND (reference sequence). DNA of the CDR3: TGTGCCAGTAGTGAGGGCCCTCTCGTCTACACCTTC. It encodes CASSEGPLVYTF. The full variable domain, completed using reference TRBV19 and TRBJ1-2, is DGGITQSPKYLFRKEGQNVTLSCEQNLNHDAMYWYRQDPGQGLRLIYYSQIVNDFQKGDIAEGYSVSREKKESFPLTVTSAQKNPTAFYLCASSEGPLVYTFGSGTRLTVV.

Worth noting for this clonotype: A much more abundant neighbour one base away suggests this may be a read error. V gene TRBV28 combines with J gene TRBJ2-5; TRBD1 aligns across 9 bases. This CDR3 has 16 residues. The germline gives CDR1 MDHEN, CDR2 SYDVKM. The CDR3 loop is CVSRGQGWGKVETQYF. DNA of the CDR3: TGTGTCAGCAGGGGACAGGGATGGGGAAAGGTAGAGACCCAGTACTTC.

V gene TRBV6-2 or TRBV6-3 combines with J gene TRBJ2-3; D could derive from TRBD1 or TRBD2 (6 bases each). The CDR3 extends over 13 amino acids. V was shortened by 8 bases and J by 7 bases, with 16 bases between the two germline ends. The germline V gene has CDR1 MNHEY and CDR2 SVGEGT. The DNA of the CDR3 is TGTGCCAGCCTGGGGGGCCCGGGTTATACGCAGTATTTT. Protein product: CASLGGPGYTQYF.

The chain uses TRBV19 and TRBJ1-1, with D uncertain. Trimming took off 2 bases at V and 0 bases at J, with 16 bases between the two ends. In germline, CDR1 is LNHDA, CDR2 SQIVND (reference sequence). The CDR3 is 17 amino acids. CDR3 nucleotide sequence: TGTGCCAGTAGTATAAAAAACCGGCTAATCATGAACACTGAAGCTTTCTTT. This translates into CASSIKNRLIMNTEAFF.

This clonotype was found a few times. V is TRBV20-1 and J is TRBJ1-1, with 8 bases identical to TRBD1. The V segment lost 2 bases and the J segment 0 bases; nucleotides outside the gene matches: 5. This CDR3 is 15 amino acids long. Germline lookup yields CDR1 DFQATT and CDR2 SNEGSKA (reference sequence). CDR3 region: CSARLPQGVNTEAFF. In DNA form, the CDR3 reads TGCAGTGCTAGACTTCCACAGGGGGTGAACACTGAAGCTTTCTTT.

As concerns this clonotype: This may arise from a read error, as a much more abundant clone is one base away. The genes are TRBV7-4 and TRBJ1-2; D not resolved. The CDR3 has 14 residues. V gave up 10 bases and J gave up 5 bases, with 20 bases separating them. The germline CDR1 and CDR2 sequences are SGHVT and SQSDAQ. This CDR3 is CANRGRSAGYGYTF. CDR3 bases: TGTGCCAACCGAGGACGATCGGCGGGGTATGGCTACACCTTC.

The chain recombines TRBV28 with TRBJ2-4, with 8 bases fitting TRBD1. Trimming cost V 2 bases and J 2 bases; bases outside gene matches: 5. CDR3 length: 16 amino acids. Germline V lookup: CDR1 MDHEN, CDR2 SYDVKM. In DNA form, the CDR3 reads TGTGCCAGCAGTTTACCCAGGACAGGGACCAAAAACATTCAGTACTTC. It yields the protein CASSLPRTGTKNIQYF.

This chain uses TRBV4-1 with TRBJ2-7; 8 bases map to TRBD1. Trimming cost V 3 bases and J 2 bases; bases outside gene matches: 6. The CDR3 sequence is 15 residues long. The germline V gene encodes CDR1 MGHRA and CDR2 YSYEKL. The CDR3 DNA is TGCGCCAGCAGCCAGGGACCGACAGGGGCCTACGAGCAGTACTTC. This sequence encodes CASSQGPTGAYEQYF.

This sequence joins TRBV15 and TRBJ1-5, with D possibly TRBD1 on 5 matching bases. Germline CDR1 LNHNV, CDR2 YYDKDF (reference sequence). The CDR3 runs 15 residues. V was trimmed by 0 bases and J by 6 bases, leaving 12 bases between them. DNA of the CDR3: TGTGCCACCAGCAGAGATCGGGCAGGGCTTCAGCCCCAGCATTTT. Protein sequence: CATSRDRAGLQPQHF. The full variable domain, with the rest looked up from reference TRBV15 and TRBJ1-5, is DAMVIQNPRYQVTQFGKPVTLSCSQTLNHNVMYWYQQKSSQAPKLLFHYYDKDFNNEADTPDNFQSRRPNTSFCFLDIRSPGLGDTAMYLCATSRDRAGLQPQHFGDGTRLSIL.

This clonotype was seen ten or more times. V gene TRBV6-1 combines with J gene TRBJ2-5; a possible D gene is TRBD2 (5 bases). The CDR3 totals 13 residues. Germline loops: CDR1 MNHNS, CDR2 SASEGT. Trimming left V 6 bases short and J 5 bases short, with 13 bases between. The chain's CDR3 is CASRTSRRETQYF. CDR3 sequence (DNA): TGTGCCAGCAGAACGTCCAGGAGGGAGACCCAGTACTTC.

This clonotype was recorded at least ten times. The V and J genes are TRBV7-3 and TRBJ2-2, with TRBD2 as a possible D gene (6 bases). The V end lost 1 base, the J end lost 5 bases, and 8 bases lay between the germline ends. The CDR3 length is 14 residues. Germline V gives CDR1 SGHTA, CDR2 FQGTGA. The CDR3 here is CASSLIGGTGELFF. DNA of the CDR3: TGTGCCAGCAGCTTAATTGGGGGGACCGGGGAGCTGTTTTTT. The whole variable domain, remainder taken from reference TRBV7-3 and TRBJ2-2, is GAGVSQTPSNKVTEKGKYVELRCDPISGHTALYWYRQSLGQGPEFLIYFQGTGAADDSGLPNDRFFAVRPEGSVSTLKIQRTERGDSAVYLCASSLIGGTGELFFGEGSRLTVL.

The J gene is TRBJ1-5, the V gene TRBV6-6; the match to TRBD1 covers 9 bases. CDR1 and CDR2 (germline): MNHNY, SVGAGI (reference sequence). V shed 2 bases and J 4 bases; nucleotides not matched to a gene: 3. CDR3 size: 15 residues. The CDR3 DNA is TGTGCCAGCAGTTACACCGGACAGGGGAATCAGCCCCAGCATTTT. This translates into CASSYTGQGNQPQHF.

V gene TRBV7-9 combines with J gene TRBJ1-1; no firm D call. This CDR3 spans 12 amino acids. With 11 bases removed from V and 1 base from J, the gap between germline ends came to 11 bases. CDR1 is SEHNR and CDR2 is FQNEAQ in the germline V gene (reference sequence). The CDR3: CALVLTNTEAFF. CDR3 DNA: TGTGCCTTGGTCCTAACGAACACTGAAGCTTTCTTT.

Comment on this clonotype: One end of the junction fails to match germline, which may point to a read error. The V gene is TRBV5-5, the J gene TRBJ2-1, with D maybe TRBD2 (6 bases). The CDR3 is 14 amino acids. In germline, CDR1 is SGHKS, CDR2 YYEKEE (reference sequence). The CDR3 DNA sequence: TGTGTCAGCAGCTTAACCGGGAGTCTCAATGAGCAGTTCTTC. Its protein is CVSSLTGSLNEQFF.

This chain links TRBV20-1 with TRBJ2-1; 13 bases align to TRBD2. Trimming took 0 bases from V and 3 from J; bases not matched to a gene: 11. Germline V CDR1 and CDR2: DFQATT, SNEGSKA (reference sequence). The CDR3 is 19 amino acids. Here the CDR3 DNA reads TGCAGTGCTAGAGATTGGGGACTAGCGGGGACCCTACGCTACAATGAGCAGTTCTTC. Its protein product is CSARDWGLAGTLRYNEQFF.

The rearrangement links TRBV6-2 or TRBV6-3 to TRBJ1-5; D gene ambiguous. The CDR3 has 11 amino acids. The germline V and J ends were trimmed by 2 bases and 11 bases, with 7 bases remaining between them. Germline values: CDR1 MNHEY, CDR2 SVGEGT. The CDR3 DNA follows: TGTGCCAGCAGTTACATAGGGACCCAGCATTTT. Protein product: CASSYIGTQHF.

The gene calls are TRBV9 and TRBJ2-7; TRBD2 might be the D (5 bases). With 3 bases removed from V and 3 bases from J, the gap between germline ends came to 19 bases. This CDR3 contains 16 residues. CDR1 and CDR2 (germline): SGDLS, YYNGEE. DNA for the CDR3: TGTGCCAGCAGCGCGCTGGAGGAAGGCACTTTCTACGAGCAGTACGTC. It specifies CASSALEEGTFYEQYV.

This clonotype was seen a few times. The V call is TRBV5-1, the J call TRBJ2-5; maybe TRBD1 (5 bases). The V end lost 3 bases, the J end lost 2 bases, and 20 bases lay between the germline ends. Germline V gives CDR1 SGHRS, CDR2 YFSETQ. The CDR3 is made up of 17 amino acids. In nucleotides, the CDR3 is TGCGCCAGCAGCTCGCCGATGCCAAGACAGAGACAAGAGACCCAGTACTTC. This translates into CASSSPMPRQRQETQYF.

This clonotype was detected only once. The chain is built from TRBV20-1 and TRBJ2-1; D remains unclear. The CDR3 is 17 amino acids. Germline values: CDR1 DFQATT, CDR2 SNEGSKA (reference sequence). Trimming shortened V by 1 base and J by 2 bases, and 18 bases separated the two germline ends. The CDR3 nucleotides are TGCAGTGCTAGAGCCCAGAGTCGGACCGGGCCCTACAATGAGCAGTTCTTC. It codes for CSARAQSRTGPYNEQFF.